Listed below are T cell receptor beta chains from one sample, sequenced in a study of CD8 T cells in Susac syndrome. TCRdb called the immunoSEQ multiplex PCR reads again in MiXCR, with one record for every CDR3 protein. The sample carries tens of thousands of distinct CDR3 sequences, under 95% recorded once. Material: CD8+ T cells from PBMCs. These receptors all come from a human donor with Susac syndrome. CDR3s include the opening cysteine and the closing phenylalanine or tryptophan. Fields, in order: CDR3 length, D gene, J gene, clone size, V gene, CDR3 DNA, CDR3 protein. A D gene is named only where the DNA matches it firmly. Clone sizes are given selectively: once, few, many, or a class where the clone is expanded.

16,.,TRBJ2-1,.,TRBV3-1,TGTGCCAGCAGCCAAGATGGCGGGAAAGTCTACAATGAGCAGTTCTTC,CASSQDGGKVYNEQFF
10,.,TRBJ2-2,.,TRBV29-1,TGCAGCGTTAGGTCCGGGGAGCTGTTTTTT,CSVRSGELFF
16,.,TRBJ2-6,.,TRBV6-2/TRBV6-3,TGTGCCAGCAAGGTCAGGGGTCATCCTGGGGCCAACGTCCTGACTTTC,CASKVRGHPGANVLTF
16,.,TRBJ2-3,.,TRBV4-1,TGCGCCAGCAGCCAAGTAGGCCAAAGACCCACAGATACGCAGTATTTT,CASSQVGQRPTDTQYF
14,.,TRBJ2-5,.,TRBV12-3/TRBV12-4,TGTGCCAGCTCCCCGGGAGCGGGTGTGAAGACCCAGTACTTC,CASSPGAGVKTQYF
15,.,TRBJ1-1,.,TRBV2,TGTGCCAGCAGACCTACCGGACAGCCGAACACTGAAGCTTTCTTT,CASRPTGQPNTEAFF
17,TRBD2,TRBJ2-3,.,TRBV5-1,TGCGCCAGCAGTCCGGGGGGGACTAGCCCTTATCAGGATACGCAGTATTTT,CASSPGGTSPYQDTQYF
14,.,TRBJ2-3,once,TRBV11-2,TGTGCCAGCAGCTGGACTATTGCTGGAGATACGCAGTATTTT,CASSWTIAGDTQYF
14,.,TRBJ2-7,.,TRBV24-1,TGTGCCACCAGTGATGAGCGGCGGGGCTACGAGCAGTACTTC,CATSDERRGYEQYF
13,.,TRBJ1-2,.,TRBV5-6,TGTGCCAGCAGCTGGTGGGGGGGCGAAGGCTACACCTTC,CASSWWGGEGYTF
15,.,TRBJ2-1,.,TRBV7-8,TGTGCCAGCAGCTTAGTAGGCGGGGTCAGCAATGAGCAGTTCTTC,CASSLVGGVSNEQFF
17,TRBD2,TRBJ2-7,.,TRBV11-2,TGTGCCAGCAGCTTAGTTTTCGGACTAGCGGGATCCTACGAGCAGTACTTC,CASSLVFGLAGSYEQYF
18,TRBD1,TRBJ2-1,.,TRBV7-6,TGTGCCAGCAGCTCGCCGGGACAGGGGATGTTCTCCTACAATGAGCAGTTCTTC,CASSSPGQGMFSYNEQFF
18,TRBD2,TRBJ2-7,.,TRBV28,TGTGCCAGCAGTCCCTGGGGACTAGCGGGAGGGATTATGTACGAGCAGTACTTC,CASSPWGLAGGIMYEQYF
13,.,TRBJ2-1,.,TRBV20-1,TGCAGTGCCCCACTTATGTCGAACAATGAGCAGTTCTTC,CSAPLMSNNEQFF
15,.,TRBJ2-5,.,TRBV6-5,TGTGCCAGCACCACCAGGACAGAGTACCAAGAGACCCAGTACTTC,CASTTRTEYQETQYF
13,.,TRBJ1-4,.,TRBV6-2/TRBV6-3,TGTGCCAGCAGTTGGGGATCGATCGAAAAACTGTTTTTT,CASSWGSIEKLFF
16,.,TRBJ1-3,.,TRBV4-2,TGTGCCAGCAGGGCTTCTACGAGCATTCTTGGAAACACCATATATTTT,CASRASTSILGNTIYF
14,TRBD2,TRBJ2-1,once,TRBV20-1,TGCAGTGGCGACGGGGGGGATTCCTACAATGAGCAGTTCTTC,CSGDGGDSYNEQFF
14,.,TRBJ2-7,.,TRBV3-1,TGTGCCAGCAGCCAAGATGAAGAGGGGTTGGAGCAGTACTTC,CASSQDEEGLEQYF
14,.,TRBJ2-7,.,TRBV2,TGTGCCAGCAGGGCCGGGAACACACACTACGAGCAGTACTTC,CASRAGNTHYEQYF
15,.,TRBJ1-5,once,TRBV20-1,TGCAGTGCTACAACCCAGGACAGAAAGGGTCAGCCCCAGCATTTT,CSATTQDRKGQPQHF
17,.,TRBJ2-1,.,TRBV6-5,TGTAACAGCAGTTTCAGCGCAACTTTCGGAGGGCATAATGAGCAGTTCTTC,CNSSFSATFGGHNEQFF
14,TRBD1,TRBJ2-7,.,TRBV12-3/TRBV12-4,TGTGCCAGCAGTTTTAACAGGGGGGCCTACGAGCAGTACTTC,CASSFNRGAYEQYF
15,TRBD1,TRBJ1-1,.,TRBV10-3,TGTGCCATCAGTGACCCGACAGGGGTGCGCACTGAAGCTTTCTTT,CAISDPTGVRTEAFF
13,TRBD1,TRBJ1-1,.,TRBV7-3,TGTGCCAGCAGCACGGACAGGGTCACTGAAGCTTTCTTT,CASSTDRVTEAFF
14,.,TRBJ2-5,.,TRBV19,TGTGCCAGTAGTACCCCCGGACAGAAAGAGACCCAGTACTTC,CASSTPGQKETQYF
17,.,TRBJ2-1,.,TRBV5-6,TGTGCCAGCAGTTATCCCCGGTCCGGCAGGGGTTACAATGAGCAGTTCTTC,CASSYPRSGRGYNEQFF
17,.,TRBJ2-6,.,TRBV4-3,TGCGCCAGCAGCCAACTCCGGACAGCTACTGGGGCCAACGTCCTGACTTTC,CASSQLRTATGANVLTF
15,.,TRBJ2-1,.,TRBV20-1,TGCAGTGCTAGAACCCGTGGAGCGGTGTACAATGAGCAGTTCTTC,CSARTRGAVYNEQFF
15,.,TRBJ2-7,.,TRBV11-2,TGTGCCAGCAGCTTAGAGGGGGCGAGCCGCTGCGAGCAGTACTTC,CASSLEGASRCEQYF
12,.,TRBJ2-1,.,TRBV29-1,TGCAGCGTTGAGCACCTCTACAATGAGCAGTTCTTC,CSVEHLYNEQFF
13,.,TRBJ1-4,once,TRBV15,TGTGCCACCCTAGACCGCACGTCTGAAAAACTGTTTTTT,CATLDRTSEKLFF
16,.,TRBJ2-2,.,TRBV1,TGCACCAGCAGTCTCCTCGGGACAGGGGACACCGGGGAGCTGTTTTTT,CTSSLLGTGDTGELFF
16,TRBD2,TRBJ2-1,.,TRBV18,TGTGCCAGCTCACGGAAGGGACTAGCGGGAGGCAATGAGCAGTTCTTC,CASSRKGLAGGNEQFF
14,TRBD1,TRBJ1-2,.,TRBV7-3,TGTGCCAGCAGCCAATCAGGGGGTCTCTATGGCTACACCTTC,CASSQSGGLYGYTF
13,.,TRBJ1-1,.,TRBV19,TGTGCCAGTAGTATCGGGGTATGGACTGAAGCTTTCTTT,CASSIGVWTEAFF
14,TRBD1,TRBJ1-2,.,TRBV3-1,TGTGCCAGCAGCCCCGGGACAGAAGTCTATGGCTACACCTTC,CASSPGTEVYGYTF
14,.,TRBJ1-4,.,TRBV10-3,TGTGCCATCAGTGATGCGGAATATAATGAAAAACTGTTTTTT,CAISDAEYNEKLFF
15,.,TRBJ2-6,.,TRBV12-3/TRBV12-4,TGTGCCAGCACTTCTGGCGTTCCTGGGGCCAACGTCCTGACTTTC,CASTSGVPGANVLTF
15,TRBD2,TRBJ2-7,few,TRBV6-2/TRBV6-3,TGTGCCAGCAGTTATGCTAGCGGGGCTCGGGACGAGCAGTACTTC,CASSYASGARDEQYF
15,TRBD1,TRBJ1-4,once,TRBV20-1,TGCAGTGCCAAAGGGACAGGGAGCGGGGGAGAAAAACTGTTTTTT,CSAKGTGSGGEKLFF
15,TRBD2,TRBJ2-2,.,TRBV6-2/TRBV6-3,TGTGCCAGCGGAAGGACTAGCATCGGCACCGGGGAGCTGTTTTTT,CASGRTSIGTGELFF
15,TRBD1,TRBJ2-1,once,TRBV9,TGTGCCAGCAGCCTTCGGACAGGGTCCTACAATGAGCAGTTCTTC,CASSLRTGSYNEQFF
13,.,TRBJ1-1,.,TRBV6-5,TGTGCCAGCAGTTACACGGTGAACACTGAAGCTTTCTTT,CASSYTVNTEAFF
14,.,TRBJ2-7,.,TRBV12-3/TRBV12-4,TGTGCCAGCAGTTTAGGGGCAGACTCCTACGAGCAGTACTTC,CASSLGADSYEQYF
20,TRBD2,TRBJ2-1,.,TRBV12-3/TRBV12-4,TGTGCCAGCAGTTTAACTCTGGGACTAGCGGGGGTGAGCTCCTACAATGAGCAGTTCTTC,CASSLTLGLAGVSSYNEQFF
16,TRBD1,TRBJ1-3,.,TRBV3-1,TGTGCCAGCAGCCAAGCCCGAGACAGGGCTGGAAACACCATATATTTT,CASSQARDRAGNTIYF